Below are 2 T cell receptor beta chains sequenced from a single sample in a study of cytomegalovirus exposure and HLA in healthy donors. The PCR ran on 60 Vbeta and 13 Jbeta primers. Data came from immunoSEQ multiplex PCR; TCRdb stores just in-frame clones and leaves some out. This sample has more than 90,000 clones; around four fifths occur once, and the top ten carry 2% to 2.5%. Sequencing used PBMCs. These receptor sequences come from a man aged 35 to 55 in good health and CMV-seronegative.

The chain is built from TRBV10-2 and TRBJ1-5, with 7 bases fitting TRBD1. The CDR3 runs 14 residues. With V trimmed by 6 bases and J by 4 bases, 6 bases remained unmatched. Per the germline V gene, CDR1 is WSHSY and CDR2 is SAAADI. CDR3 residues: CASREGQVNQPQHF. The CDR3 nucleotides read TGCGCCAGCAGAGAAGGACAGGTTAATCAGCCCCAGCATTTT.

J is TRBJ2-5 and V is TRBV7-2; D is possibly TRBD2 (7 bases). Looked up from germline, CDR1 is SGHTA and CDR2 is FQGNSA. The CDR3 has 16 amino acids. The V and J ends lost 4 bases and 8 bases respectively, with 23 bases between them. The CDR3 here is CASSSGGRGDLDTQYF. CDR3 bases: TGTGCCAGCAGCTCGGGAGGCAGGGGAGACTTAGATACCCAGTACTTC.